This is a list of T cell receptor beta chains from one sample in a study of blood T cell repertoires in COVID-19. The repertoire was sequenced with immunoSEQ multiplex PCR; TCRdb's copy has only in-frame clones and lacks some. The sample has fewer than 400,000 clones, just under 90% seen once. Input material: PBMCs or T cells enriched from blood (not recorded which). Receptors originate from a woman aged 30 to 39 who had recovered from COVID-19. CDR3s include the opening cysteine and the closing phenylalanine or tryptophan. Each record gives: J gene, clone size, V gene, D gene, CDR3 DNA, CDR3 protein. A D gene is named only where the DNA matches it firmly. Not all rows give a size; the values are once, few, many and, for expanded clones, a class.

J: TRBJ2-4; size: .; V: TRBV3-1/TRBV3-2; D: .; DNA: TGTGCCAGCAGCCAAGACCTGTACACCCCAGGGAACATTCAGTACTTC; CDR3: CASSQDLYTPGNIQYF
J: TRBJ1-6; size: .; V: TRBV5-5; D: TRBD1; DNA: TGTGCCAGCAGCTCCGAGACAGGGCTTGGGTCACCCCTCCACTTT; CDR3: CASSSETGLGSPLHF
J: TRBJ1-1; size: .; V: TRBV4-3; D: TRBD1; DNA: TGCGCCAGCAGAATACAGGGGTCGCGGAACACTGAAGCTTTCTTT; CDR3: CASRIQGSRNTEAFF
J: TRBJ2-7; size: once; V: TRBV4-2; D: TRBD2; DNA: TGTGCCAGCAGCCAAGATCAGGGGCTAGCGGGAAGGGTCTACGAGCAGTACTTC; CDR3: CASSQDQGLAGRVYEQYF
J: TRBJ2-2; size: .; V: TRBV5-1; D: TRBD2; DNA: TGCGCCAGCAGCCTTAGCGGGTCGAACACCGGGGAGCTGTTTTTT; CDR3: CASSLSGSNTGELFF
J: TRBJ1-2; size: .; V: TRBV6-5; D: TRBD1; DNA: TGTGCCAGCAGGAGGGACAGTAACTATGGCTACACCTTC; CDR3: CASRRDSNYGYTF
J: TRBJ2-2; size: once; V: TRBV11-2; D: TRBD2; DNA: TGTGCCAGCAGCGCCATCCTCGGGACTAGAAACTCCGGGGAGCTGTTTTTT; CDR3: CASSAILGTRNSGELFF
J: TRBJ2-2; size: .; V: TRBV2; D: .; DNA: TGTGCCAGCAGTTCCACTAGGACCGGGGAGCTGTTTTTT; CDR3: CASSSTRTGELFF
J: TRBJ2-7; size: .; V: TRBV19; D: TRBD1; DNA: TGTGCCAGTAGTATAGGGGGCCCGGGACAGGGGATCTACGAGCAGTACTTC; CDR3: CASSIGGPGQGIYEQYF
J: TRBJ2-5; size: .; V: TRBV6-6; D: .; DNA: TGTGCCAGCAGTTACTCGATCTGGGCAGAGACCCAGTACTTC; CDR3: CASSYSIWAETQYF
J: TRBJ2-7; size: .; V: TRBV15; D: .; DNA: TGTGCCACCAGCAGAGTTTCCAGAAACGAGCAGTACTTC; CDR3: CATSRVSRNEQYF
J: TRBJ2-1; size: .; V: TRBV15; D: TRBD2; DNA: TGTGCCACCAGCAGACAAGGCGGGAGCCACTCCTACAATGAGCAGTTCTTC; CDR3: CATSRQGGSHSYNEQFF
J: TRBJ2-3; size: .; V: TRBV27; D: TRBD1; DNA: TGTGCCAGCAGTTTACTAGACAGGGAAGATACGCAGTATTTT; CDR3: CASSLLDREDTQYF
J: TRBJ1-3; size: .; V: TRBV4-2; D: .; DNA: TGTGCCAGCAGCCTGACGGACAGCATCTCTGGAAACACCATATATTTT; CDR3: CASSLTDSISGNTIYF
J: TRBJ1-2; size: few; V: TRBV5-1; D: TRBD1; DNA: TGCGCCAGCAGCTTGGCCGGGACAGAAACTCGTGGCTACACCTTC; CDR3: CASSLAGTETRGYTF
J: TRBJ1-4; size: .; V: TRBV6-5; D: .; DNA: TGTGCCAGCAAACCGACAACAACTAATGAAAAACTGTTTTTT; CDR3: CASKPTTTNEKLFF
J: TRBJ1-1; size: once; V: TRBV5-1; D: TRBD1; DNA: TGCGCCAGCAGCGTGGACAGGGGGCCTTCCACTGAAGCTTTCTTT; CDR3: CASSVDRGPSTEAFF
J: TRBJ1-5; size: .; V: TRBV24-1; D: .; DNA: TGTGCCACCAGCGGGCCCAAGGGACACGTAAGCAATCAGCCCCAGCATTTT; CDR3: CATSGPKGHVSNQPQHF